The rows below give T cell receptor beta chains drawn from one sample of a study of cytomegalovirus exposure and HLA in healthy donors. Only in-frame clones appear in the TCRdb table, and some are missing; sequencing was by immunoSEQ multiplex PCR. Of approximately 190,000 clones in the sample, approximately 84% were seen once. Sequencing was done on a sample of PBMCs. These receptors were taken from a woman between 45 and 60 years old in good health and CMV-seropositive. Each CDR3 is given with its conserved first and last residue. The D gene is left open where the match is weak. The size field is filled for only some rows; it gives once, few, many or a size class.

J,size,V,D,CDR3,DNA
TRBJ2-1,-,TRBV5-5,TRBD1,CASSPGQGSYNEQFF,TGTGCCAGCAGCCCGGGACAGGGCTCCTACAATGAGCAGTTCTTC
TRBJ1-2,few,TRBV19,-,CASIESGTSRGGYTF,TGTGCCAGTATCGAAAGCGGGACTTCCCGCGGAGGCTACACCTTC
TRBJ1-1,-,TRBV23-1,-,CASSLFRRVGTRNTEAFF,TGCGCCAGCAGTCTGTTCAGGAGGGTCGGAACAAGGAACACTGAAGCTTTCTTT
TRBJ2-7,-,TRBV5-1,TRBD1,CASSQTGTGGDEQYF,TGCGCCAGCAGTCAAACCGGGACAGGGGGCGACGAGCAGTACTTC
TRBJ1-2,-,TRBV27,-,CASSSLGAEYNYGYTF,TGTGCCAGCTCAAGCCTTGGGGCAGAATACAACTATGGCTACACCTTC
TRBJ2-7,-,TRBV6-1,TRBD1,CASSGIGQVLSYEQYF,TGTGCCAGCAGTGGGATCGGACAGGTACTCTCCTACGAGCAGTACTTC
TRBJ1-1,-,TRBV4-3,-,CASSQFRQSNTEAFF,TGCGCCAGCAGCCAATTTCGACAGTCGAACACTGAAGCTTTCTTT
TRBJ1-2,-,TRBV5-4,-,CASSLGGQSNGYTF,TGTGCCAGCAGCTTGGGGGGGCAGTCAAATGGCTACACCTTC
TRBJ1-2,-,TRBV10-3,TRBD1,CAISAATGGSYGYTF,TGTGCCATCAGTGCCGCGACAGGGGGAAGTTATGGCTACACCTTC
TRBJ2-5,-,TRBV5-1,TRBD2,CASSFGGSGGDQETQYF,TGCGCCAGCAGCTTCGGTGGAAGCGGGGGGGATCAAGAGACCCAGTACTTC
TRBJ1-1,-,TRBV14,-,CASSRGASRFAEAFF,TGTGCCAGCAGCCGCGGGGCTTCTCGATTCGCTGAAGCTTTCTTT
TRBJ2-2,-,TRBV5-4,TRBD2,CASSSPGLAGNTGELFF,TGTGCCAGCAGCTCGCCGGGACTAGCGGGAAACACCGGGGAGCTGTTTTTT
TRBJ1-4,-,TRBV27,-,CASSFRLGGNEKLFF,TGTGCCAGCAGTTTCAGGTTAGGGGGTAATGAAAAACTGTTTTTT
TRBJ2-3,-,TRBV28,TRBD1,CASSKGQGRSDTQYF,TGTGCCAGCAGTAAAGGACAGGGACGGTCAGATACGCAGTATTTT
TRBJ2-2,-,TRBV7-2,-,CASSRNRANTGELFF,TGTGCCAGCAGCCGGAACAGGGCGAACACCGGGGAGCTGTTTTTT
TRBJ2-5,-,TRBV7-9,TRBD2,CASSSLTSGLETQYF,TGTGCCAGCAGCTCCCTGACTAGCGGACTTGAGACCCAGTACTTC
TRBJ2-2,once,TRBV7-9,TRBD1,CASSAQGDTGELFF,TGTGCCAGCAGCGCACAGGGGGACACCGGGGAGCTGTTTTTT
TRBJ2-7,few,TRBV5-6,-,CASSFGRGTYEQYF,TGTGCCAGCAGCTTCGGCCGCGGGACCTACGAGCAGTACTTC
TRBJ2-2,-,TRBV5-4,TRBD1,CASSPGQGVVRELFF,TGTGCCAGCAGCCCCGGACAGGGGGTAGTCAGGGAGCTGTTTTTT
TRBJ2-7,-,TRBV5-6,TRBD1,CASSLGGRGPRLYF,TGTGCCAGCAGCTTGGGCGGCAGGGGGCCGCGTTTGTACTTC
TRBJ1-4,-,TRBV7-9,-,CASSFRLATNEKLFF,TGTGCCAGCAGCTTCCGACTTGCAACTAATGAAAAACTGTTTTTT
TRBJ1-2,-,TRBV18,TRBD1,CASSPRDDRGLGYTF,TGTGCCAGCTCACCGCGGGATGACAGGGGGCTCGGCTACACCTTC
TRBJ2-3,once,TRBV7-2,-,CASSPGPGGSTDTQYF,TGTGCCAGCAGTCCCGGGCCAGGGGGGAGCACAGATACGCAGTATTTT
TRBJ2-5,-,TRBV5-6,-,CASSLVGAKGETQYF,TGTGCCAGCAGCTTGGTAGGGGCGAAGGGAGAGACCCAGTACTTC
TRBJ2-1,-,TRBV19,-,CASRRGSSYNEQFF,TGTGCCAGTAGACGGGGGAGCTCCTACAATGAGCAGTTCTTC
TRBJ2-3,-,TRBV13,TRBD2,CASSLGTSGADTQYF,TGTGCCAGCAGCTTAGGGACTAGCGGAGCGGATACGCAGTATTTT
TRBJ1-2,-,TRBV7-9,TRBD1,CASSLGPKGADSNYGYTF,TGTGCCAGCAGCTTAGGGCCGAAGGGGGCCGACTCAAACTATGGCTACACCTTC
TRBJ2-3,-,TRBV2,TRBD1,CASSDRGPDTQYF,TGTGCCAGCAGCGACAGGGGGCCAGATACGCAGTATTTT
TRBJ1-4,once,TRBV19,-,CASSDISGDNEKLFF,TGTGCCAGTAGTGATATATCGGGAGACAATGAAAAACTGTTTTTT
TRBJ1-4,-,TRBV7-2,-,CASSSPRVGNEKLFF,TGTGCCAGCAGCTCGCCCAGGGTTGGTAATGAAAAACTGTTTTTT
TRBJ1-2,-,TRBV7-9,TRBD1,CSILGQNYGYTF,TGTTCCATCCTGGGACAGAACTATGGCTACACCTTC
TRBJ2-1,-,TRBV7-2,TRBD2,CASSLAASGGLRNEQFF,TGTGCCAGCAGCTTAGCGGCTAGCGGGGGGTTGCGCAATGAGCAGTTCTTC
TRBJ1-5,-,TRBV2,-,CASSEVREQPQHF,TGTGCCAGCAGTGAGGTAAGGGAGCAGCCCCAGCATTTT
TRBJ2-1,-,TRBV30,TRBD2,CAWAGGNYNEQFF,TGTGCCTGGGCCGGGGGGAACTACAATGAGCAGTTCTTC
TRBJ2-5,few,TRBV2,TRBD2,CASSEWGSGGEGETQYF,TGTGCCAGCAGTGAATGGGGTAGCGGGGGGGAAGGAGAGACCCAGTACTTC
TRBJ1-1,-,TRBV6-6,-,CASSYVSHEAFF,TGTGCCAGCAGTTACGTTAGCCATGAAGCTTTCTTT
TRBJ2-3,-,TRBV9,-,CASTLGLSPDTQYF,TGTGCCAGCACCTTGGGCCTCAGTCCAGATACGCAGTATTTT
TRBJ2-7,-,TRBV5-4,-,CASSLEGGVTVQYF,TGTGCCAGCAGCTTGGAGGGCGGGGTAACTGTGCAGTACTTC
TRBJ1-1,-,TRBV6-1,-,CASSEGGAEAFF,TGTGCCAGCAGTGAGGGGGGGGCTGAAGCTTTCTTT
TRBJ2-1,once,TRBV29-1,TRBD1,CSVASGGLTNEQFF,TGCAGCGTTGCTTCAGGGGGCCTAACTAATGAGCAGTTCTTC
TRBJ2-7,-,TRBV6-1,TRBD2,CASRSGLAGVYEQYF,TGTGCCAGCCGGTCGGGACTAGCGGGGGTCTACGAGCAGTACTTC
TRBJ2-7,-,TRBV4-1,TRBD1,CASSQGAGGRSYEQYF,TGCGCCAGCAGCCAAGGTGCAGGGGGTCGGTCCTACGAGCAGTACTTC
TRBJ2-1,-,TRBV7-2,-,CASSAGPSSYNEQFF,TGTGCCAGCAGCGCCGGTCCGAGCTCCTACAATGAGCAGTTCTTC
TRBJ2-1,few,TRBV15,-,CATSRGTGEVDEQFF,TGTGCCACCAGCAGAGGAACAGGGGAGGTGGATGAGCAGTTCTTC
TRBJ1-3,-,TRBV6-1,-,CASSRGSGNTIYF,TGTGCCAGCAGTAGGGGATCGGGAAACACCATATATTTT
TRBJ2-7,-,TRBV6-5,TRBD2,CASSYLRSGSRHEQYF,TGTGCCAGCAGTTACTTGCGTAGCGGGAGCCGCCACGAGCAGTACTTC